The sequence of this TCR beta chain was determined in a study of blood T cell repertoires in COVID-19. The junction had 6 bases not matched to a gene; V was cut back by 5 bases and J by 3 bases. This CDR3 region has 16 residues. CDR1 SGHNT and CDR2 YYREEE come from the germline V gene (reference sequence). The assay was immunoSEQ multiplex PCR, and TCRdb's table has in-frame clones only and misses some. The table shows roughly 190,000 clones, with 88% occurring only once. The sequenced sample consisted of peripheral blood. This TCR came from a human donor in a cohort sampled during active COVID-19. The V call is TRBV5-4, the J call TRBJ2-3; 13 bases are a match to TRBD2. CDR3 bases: TGTGCCAGCAGGACCGGGACTAGCGGGAATACAGATACGCAGTATTTT. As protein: CASRTGTSGNTDTQYF.